This T cell receptor beta chain comes out of a study of blood T cell repertoires in COVID-19. Participants were aged about 18 to 100 years from roughly 26 US areas. The germline V gene encodes CDR1 MNHEY and CDR2 SVGAGI. This CDR3 spans 15 amino acids. The junction had 11 bases not matched to a gene; V was cut back by 6 bases and J by 5 bases. Sequenced by immunoSEQ multiplex PCR; TCRdb stores in-frame clones only, minus some. This table has 170,000 or so clones, roughly 85% appearing once. The sequence came from a woman between 18 and 29 years old who had recovered from COVID-19. Sequenced: PBMCs or T cells enriched from blood (not recorded which). The chain employs TRBV6-5 and TRBJ2-7, with 9 bases matching TRBD1. The CDR3 protein is CASRVPGQGIHEQYF. The CDR3 nucleotides are TGTGCCAGCAGGGTTCCGGGACAGGGTATACACGAGCAGTACTTC.